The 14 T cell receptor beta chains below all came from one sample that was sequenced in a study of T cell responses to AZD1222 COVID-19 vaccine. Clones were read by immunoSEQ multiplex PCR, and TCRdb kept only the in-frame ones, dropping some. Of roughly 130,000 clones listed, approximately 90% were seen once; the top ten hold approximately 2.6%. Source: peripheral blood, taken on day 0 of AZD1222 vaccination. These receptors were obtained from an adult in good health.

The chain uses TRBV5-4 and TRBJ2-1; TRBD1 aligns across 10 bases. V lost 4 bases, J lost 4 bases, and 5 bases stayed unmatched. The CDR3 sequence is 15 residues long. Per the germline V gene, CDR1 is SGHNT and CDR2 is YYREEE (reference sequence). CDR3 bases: TGTGCCAGCAGCGGCGGGACAGGGGCTTACAATGAGCAGTTCTTC. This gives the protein CASSGGTGAYNEQFF.

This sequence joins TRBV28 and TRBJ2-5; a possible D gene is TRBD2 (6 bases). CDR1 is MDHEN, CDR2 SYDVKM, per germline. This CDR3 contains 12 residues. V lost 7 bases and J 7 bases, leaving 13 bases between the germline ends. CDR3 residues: CASTAGPGTQYF. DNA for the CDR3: TGTGCCAGCACGGCGGGGCCGGGGACCCAGTACTTC.

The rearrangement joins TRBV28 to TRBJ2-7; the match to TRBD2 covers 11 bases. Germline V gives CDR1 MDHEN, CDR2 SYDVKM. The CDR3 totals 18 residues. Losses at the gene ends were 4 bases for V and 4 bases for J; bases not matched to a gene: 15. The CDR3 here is CASSSRLIAGGPPYEQYF. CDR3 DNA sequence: TGTGCCAGCAGTTCTCGACTCATAGCGGGAGGGCCACCTTACGAGCAGTACTTC.

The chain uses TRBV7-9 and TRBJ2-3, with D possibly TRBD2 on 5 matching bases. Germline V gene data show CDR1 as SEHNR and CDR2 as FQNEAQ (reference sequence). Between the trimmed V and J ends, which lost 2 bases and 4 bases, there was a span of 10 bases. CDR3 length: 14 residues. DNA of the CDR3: TGTGCCAGCAGCTTACCTCTCGGGGCAGATACGCAGTATTTT. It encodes CASSLPLGADTQYF.

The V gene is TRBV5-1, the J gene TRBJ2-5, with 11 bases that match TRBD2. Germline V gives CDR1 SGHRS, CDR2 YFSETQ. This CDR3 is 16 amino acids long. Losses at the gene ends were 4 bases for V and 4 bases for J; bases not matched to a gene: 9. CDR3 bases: TGCGCCAGCAGCGCCGAAACTAGCGGGGGAGGAGAGACCCAGTACTTC. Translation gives CASSAETSGGGETQYF.

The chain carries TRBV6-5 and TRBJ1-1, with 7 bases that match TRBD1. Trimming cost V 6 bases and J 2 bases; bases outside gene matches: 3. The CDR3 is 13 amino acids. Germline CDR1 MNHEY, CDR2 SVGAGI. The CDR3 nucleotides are TGTGCCAGCAGACGGGACAGCAACACTGAAGCTTTCTTT. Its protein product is CASRRDSNTEAFF.

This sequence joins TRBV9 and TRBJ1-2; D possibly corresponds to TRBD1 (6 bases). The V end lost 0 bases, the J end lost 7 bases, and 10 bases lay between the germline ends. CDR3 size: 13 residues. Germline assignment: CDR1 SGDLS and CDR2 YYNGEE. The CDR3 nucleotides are TGTGCCAGCAGCGTAGAACAGGGTGGTGGCTACACCTTC. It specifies CASSVEQGGGYTF.

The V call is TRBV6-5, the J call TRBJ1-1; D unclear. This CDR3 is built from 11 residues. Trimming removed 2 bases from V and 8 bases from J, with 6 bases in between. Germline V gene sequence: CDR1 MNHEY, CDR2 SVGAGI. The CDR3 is CASSYVGEAFF. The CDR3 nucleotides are TGTGCCAGCAGTTACGTAGGGGAAGCTTTCTTT.

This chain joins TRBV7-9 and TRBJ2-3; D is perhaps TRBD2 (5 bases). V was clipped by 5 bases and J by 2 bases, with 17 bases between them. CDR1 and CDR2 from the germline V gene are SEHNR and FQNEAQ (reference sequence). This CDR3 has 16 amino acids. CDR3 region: CASSLPAGGDTDTQYF. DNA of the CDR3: TGTGCCAGCAGCCTTCCCGCGGGCGGAGACACAGATACGCAGTATTTT.

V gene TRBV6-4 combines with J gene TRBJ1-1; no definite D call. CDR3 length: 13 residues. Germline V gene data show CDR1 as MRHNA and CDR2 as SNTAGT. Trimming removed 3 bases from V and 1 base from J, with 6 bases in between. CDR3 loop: CASSEGSNTEAFF. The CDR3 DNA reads TGTGCCAGCAGTGAAGGTTCGAACACTGAAGCTTTCTTT.

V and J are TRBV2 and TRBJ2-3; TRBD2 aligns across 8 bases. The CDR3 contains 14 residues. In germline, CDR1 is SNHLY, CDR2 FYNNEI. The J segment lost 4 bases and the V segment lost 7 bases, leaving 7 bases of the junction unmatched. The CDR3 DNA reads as TGTGCCAGCAATCAGCGGGAGTGGGCAGATACGCAGTATTTT. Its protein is CASNQREWADTQYF.

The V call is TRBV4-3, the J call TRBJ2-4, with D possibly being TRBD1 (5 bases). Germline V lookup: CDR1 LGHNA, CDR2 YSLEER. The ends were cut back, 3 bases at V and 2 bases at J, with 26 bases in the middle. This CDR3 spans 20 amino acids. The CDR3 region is CASSQGLSRAPRGTKNIQYF. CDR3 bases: TGCGCCAGCAGCCAGGGGTTGTCCAGGGCCCCCCGTGGAACCAAAAACATTCAGTACTTC.

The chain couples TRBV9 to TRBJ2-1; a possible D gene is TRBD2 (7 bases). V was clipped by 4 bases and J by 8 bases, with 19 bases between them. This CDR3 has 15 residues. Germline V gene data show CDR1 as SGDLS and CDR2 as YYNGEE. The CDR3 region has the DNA TGTGCCAGCAGCCAGAGCTTAGGGGGGGTACATGAGCAGTTCTTC. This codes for CASSQSLGGVHEQFF.

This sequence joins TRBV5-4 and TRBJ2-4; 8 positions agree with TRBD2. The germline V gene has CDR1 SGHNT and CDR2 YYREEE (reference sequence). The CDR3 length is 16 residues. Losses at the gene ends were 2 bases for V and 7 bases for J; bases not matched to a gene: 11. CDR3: CASSFGGGTKRNIQYF. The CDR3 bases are TGTGCCAGCAGCTTTGGCGGGGGGACGAAGCGGAACATTCAGTACTTC.